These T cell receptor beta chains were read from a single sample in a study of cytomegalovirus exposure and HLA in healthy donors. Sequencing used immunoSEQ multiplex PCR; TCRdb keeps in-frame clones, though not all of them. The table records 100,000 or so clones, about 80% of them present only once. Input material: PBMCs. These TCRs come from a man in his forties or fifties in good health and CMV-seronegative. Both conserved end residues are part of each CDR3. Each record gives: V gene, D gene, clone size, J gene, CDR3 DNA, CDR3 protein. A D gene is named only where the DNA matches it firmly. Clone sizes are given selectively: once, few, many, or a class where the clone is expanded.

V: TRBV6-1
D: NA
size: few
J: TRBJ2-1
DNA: TGTGCCAGCAGTGAATTGGGAGGTTACAATGAGCAGTTCTTC
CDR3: CASSELGGYNEQFF

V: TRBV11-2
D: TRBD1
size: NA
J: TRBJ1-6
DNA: TGTGCCAGCAGCCCACGACAGGGACCGTCGGATTCACCCCTCCACTTT
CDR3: CASSPRQGPSDSPLHF

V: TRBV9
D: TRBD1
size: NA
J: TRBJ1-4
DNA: TGTGCCAGCAGCGCTTTAGGGACAGGGAATGAAAAACTGTTTTTT
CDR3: CASSALGTGNEKLFF

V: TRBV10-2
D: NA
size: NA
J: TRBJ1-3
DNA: TGCGCCAGCAGTGAGACCAGCGGGACTGGCTCTGGAAACACCATATATTTT
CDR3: CASSETSGTGSGNTIYF

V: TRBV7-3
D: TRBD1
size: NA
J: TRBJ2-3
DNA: TGTGCCAGCAGCGCAGGGGGACGCACAGATACGCAGTATTTT
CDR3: CASSAGGRTDTQYF

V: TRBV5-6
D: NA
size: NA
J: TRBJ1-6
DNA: TGTGCCAGCAGCCAAGGAGGGGTTGTCGCACCCCTCCACTTT
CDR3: CASSQGGVVAPLHF

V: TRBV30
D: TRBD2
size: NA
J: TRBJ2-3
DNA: TGTGCCTGGAGAAAAGCGGGGGCAGGAGATACGCAGTATTTT
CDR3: CAWRKAGAGDTQYF

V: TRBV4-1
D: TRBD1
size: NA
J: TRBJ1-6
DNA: TGCGCCAGCAGCCAAAGAGGACAGGGGGATTCACCCCTCCACTTT
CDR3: CASSQRGQGDSPLHF

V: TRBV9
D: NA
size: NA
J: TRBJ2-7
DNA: TGTGCCAGCAGCTTGGACAGTTCCTACGAGCAGTACTTC
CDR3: CASSLDSSYEQYF

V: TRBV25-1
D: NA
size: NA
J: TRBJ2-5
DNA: TGTGCCAGCAGTACACCGGGAGCAGTAGAGACCCAGTACTTC
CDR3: CASSTPGAVETQYF

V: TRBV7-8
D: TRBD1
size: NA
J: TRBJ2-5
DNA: TGTGCCAGCAGCTTAGCGCGCTGGGGACAGGGAGGGGAGACCCAGTACTTC
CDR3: CASSLARWGQGGETQYF

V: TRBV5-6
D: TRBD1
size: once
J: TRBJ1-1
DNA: TGTGCCAGCAGCTTTTTGACAGGGGGCCCAATTGAAGCTTTCTTT
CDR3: CASSFLTGGPIEAFF

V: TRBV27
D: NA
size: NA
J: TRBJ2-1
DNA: TGTGCCAGCAGTCCCCTGACAGGTCTCCGAAATGAGCAGTTCTTC
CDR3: CASSPLTGLRNEQFF

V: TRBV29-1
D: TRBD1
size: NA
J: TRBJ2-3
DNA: TGCAGCGTTTCGCCGACTCCGGGACAGGGCCTCACAGATACGCAGTATTTT
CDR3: CSVSPTPGQGLTDTQYF

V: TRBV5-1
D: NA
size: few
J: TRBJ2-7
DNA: TGCGCCAGCAGCCCACAGGAGCTCTCCTACGAGCAGTACTTC
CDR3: CASSPQELSYEQYF

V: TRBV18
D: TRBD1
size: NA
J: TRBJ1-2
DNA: TGTGCCAGCTCACCACCTGGACAGGGGGCTAATGGCTACACCTTC
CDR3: CASSPPGQGANGYTF

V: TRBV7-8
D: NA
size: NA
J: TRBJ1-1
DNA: TGTGCCAGCAGCTCCCCGCGCGACACTGAAGCTTTCTTT
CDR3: CASSSPRDTEAFF

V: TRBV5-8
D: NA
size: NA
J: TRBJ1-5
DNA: TGTGCCAGCAGCTTGGCGAGCAATCAGCCCCAGCATTTT
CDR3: CASSLASNQPQHF

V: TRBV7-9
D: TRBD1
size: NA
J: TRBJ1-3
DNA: TGTGCCAGCAGCGGCGACAGGGCTAGGGGCGGAAACACCATATATTTT
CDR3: CASSGDRARGGNTIYF

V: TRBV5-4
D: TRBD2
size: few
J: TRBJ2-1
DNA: TGTGCCAGCAGCCTAGCGGGACTAGTTAGGAATGAGCAGTTCTTC
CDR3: CASSLAGLVRNEQFF

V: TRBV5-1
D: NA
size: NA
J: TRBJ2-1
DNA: TGCGCCAGCAGCCTATCCACGACAGACTACAATGAGCAGTTCTTC
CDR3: CASSLSTTDYNEQFF

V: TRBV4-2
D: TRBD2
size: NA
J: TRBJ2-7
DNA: TGTGCCAGCAGCCAACTCGGGACTAGCGGGGGGGCCGGCGACGAGCAGTACTTC
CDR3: CASSQLGTSGGAGDEQYF

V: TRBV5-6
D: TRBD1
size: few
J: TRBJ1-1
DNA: TGTGCCAGCAGCTACTCGGACAGGTCCAGTGAAGCTTTCTTT
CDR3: CASSYSDRSSEAFF

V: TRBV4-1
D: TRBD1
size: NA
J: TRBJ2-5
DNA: TGCGCCAGCAGCCAAGGGGACAGGGCTGGTGAGACCCAGTACTTC
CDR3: CASSQGDRAGETQYF

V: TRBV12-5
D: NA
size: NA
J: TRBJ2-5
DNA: TGTGCTAGTGGCTGGACTCCTGATGAGACCCAGTACTTC
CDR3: CASGWTPDETQYF

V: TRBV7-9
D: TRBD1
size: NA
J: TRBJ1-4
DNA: TGTGCCAGCAGCGCCATCAGGGGGTCTAATGAAAAACTGTTTTTT
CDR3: CASSAIRGSNEKLFF

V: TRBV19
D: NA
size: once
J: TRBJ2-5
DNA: TGTGCCAGTAGTGCGGACAACCGAGGGACCCAGTACTTC
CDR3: CASSADNRGTQYF

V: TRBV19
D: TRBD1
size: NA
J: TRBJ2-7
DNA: TGTGCCAGTAGTATGGGACAGGGTCTCTCCTACGAGCAGTACTTC
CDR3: CASSMGQGLSYEQYF

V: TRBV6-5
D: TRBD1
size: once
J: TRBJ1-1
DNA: TGTGCCAGCAGGTTTCCGGGACAGGGCACTCTAGCTTTCTTT
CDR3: CASRFPGQGTLAFF

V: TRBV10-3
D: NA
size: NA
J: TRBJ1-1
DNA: TGTGCCATCACCCCAGGGGAAGGTGAAGCTTTCTTT
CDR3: CAITPGEGEAFF

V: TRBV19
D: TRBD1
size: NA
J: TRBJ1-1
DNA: TGTGCCAGTAGCGACAGGGGCGGTAAAGCTTTCTTT
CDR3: CASSDRGGKAFF

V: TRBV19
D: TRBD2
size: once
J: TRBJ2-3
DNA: TGTGCCAGTAGTATCTCCACGAGCGGGGGACCAGATACGCAGTATTTT
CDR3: CASSISTSGGPDTQYF

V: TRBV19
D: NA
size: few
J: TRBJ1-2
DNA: TGTGCCAGTAGTATAGATCGAACGGACTATGGCTACACCTTC
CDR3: CASSIDRTDYGYTF

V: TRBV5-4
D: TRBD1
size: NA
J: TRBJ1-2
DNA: TGTGCCAGCAGCTCAGGACAGGGGGCGAGCTACACCTTC
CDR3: CASSSGQGASYTF

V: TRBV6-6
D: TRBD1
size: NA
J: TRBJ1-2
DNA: TGTGCCAGCAGCCTGGGACAGGAGTTCTATGGCTACACCTTC
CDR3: CASSLGQEFYGYTF

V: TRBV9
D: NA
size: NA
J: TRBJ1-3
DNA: TGTGCCAGCAGCGTCGGGGGGGACTCTGGAAACACCATATATTTT
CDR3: CASSVGGDSGNTIYF

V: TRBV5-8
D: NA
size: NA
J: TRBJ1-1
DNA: TGTGCCAGCAACCCACGGAGGGAAGCTTTCTTT
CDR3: CASNPRREAFF

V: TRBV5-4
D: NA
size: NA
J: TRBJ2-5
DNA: TGTGCCAGCAGCTTCCCACAAGAGACCCAGTACTTC
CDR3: CASSFPQETQYF

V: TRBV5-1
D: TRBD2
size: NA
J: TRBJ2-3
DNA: TGCGCCAGCAGCGTCCCCTCGAGCGGGGGGAGCACAGATACGCAGTATTTT
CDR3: CASSVPSSGGSTDTQYF

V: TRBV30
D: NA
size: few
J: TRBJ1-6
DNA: TGTGCCAGCACAGGGATGTACTCACCCCTCCACTTT
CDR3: CASTGMYSPLHF

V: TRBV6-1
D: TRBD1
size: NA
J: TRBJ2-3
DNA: TGTGCCAGCAGCGAGGACAGGGTCCACACAGATACGCAGTATTTT
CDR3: CASSEDRVHTDTQYF

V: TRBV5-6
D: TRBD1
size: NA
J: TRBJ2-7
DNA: TGTGCCAGCAGTCAACAGGGGGCGAGCTCCTACGAGCAGTACTTC
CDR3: CASSQQGASSYEQYF

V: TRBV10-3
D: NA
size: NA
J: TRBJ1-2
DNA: TGTGCCATCAGTGACGCAGGGAAGTATGGCTACACCTTC
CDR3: CAISDAGKYGYTF

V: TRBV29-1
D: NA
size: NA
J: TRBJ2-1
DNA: TGCAGCGTTGGCAGCGGAAATGAGCAGTTCTTC
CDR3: CSVGSGNEQFF

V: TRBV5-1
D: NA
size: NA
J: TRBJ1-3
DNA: TGCGCCAGCAGCCAGGGTTGGTCTGGAAACACCATATATTTT
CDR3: CASSQGWSGNTIYF

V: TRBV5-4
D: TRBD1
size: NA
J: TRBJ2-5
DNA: TGTGCCAGCAGCAAGGACAGGGTCGAAGAGACCCAGTACTTC
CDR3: CASSKDRVEETQYF

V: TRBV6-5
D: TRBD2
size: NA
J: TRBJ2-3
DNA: TGTGCCTCGCGCCCCACTGGGAGGGGTTCAGATACGCAGTATTTT
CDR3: CASRPTGRGSDTQYF

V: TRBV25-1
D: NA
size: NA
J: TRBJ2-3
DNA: TGTGCCAGCACACAGACAGAAAGCACAGATACGCAGTATTTT
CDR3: CASTQTESTDTQYF

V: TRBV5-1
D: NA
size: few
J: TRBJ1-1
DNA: TGCGCCAGCAGCTTGGCCCACGGTAACACTGAAGCTTTCTTT
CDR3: CASSLAHGNTEAFF

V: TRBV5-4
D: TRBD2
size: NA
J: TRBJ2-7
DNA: TGTGCCAGCAGCTCGGGGGGTTCCTACGAGCAGTACTTC
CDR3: CASSSGGSYEQYF

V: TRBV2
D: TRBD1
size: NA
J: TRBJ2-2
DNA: TGTGCCAGCAAAGGACAGGGGTCCGGGGAGCTGTTTTTT
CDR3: CASKGQGSGELFF

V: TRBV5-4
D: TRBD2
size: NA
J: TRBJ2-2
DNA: TGTGCCAGCAGCCCCCTAGCGGGGGAAAGGACCGGGGAGCTGTTTTTT
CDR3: CASSPLAGERTGELFF

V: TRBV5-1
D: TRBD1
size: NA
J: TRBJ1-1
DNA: TGCGCCAGCAAGACAGGGGCCACTGAAGCTTTCTTT
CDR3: CASKTGATEAFF

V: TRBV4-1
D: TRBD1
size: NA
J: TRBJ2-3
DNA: TGCGCCAGCAGCCAGACGGACAGGGGGCTAGGAGATACGCAGTATTTT
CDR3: CASSQTDRGLGDTQYF

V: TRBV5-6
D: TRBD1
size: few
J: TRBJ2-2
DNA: TGTGCCAGCAGCTTACTCCCGGGACAGGCTGAGGGGGCCGGGGAGCTGTTTTTT
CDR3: CASSLLPGQAEGAGELFF